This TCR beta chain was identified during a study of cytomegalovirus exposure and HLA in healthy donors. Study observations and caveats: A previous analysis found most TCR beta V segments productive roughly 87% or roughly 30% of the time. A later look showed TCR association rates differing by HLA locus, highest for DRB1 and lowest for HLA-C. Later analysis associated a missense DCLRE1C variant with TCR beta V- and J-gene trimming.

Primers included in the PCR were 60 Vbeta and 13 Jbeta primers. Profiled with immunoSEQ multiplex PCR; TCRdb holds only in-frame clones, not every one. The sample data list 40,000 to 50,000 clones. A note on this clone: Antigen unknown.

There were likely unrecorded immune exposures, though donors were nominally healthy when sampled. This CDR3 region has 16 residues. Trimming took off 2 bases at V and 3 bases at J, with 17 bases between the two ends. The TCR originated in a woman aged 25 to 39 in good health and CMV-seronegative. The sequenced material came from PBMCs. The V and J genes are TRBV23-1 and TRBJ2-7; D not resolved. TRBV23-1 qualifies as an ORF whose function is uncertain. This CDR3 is CASSQDRVILVYEQYF. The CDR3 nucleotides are TGCGCCAGCAGTCAAGACCGGGTCATTCTTGTCTACGAGCAGTACTTC.